The present T cell receptor beta chain was sequenced within a study of shared clonotypes between healthy human individuals. About the research overall: Plates per donor: three CD4 naive, three CD4 memory, two CD8 naive, one CD8 memory. General study points: Estimated richness was generally greater in naive than memory subsets.

Profiled with immunoSEQ multiplex PCR; TCRdb holds only in-frame clones, not every one. The top ten hold 0.1% to 0.15% of the sample, which has millions of clones, 95% seen once. Germline V gene sequence: CDR1 ENHRY, CDR2 SYGVKD. This CDR3 is 12 amino acids long. Trimming removed 4 bases at V and 3 bases at J, with 6 bases between. Healthy HIV-negative adults with no recent acute infections or vaccinations were recruited as donors. Concerning this clone: Its matching antigen is unknown. The sample carries other DNA sequences with the same CDR3.

This TCR derives from a man between 18 and 35 years old in good health. This chain links TRBV10-3 with TRBJ2-5; D remains unclear. The sample was naive CD4+ T cells sorted from blood. Subset reported: CD45RA+ positively selected. CDR3 region: CAISGGKETQYF. The CDR3 nucleotides are TGTGCCATCAGTGGGGGAAAAGAGACCCAGTACTTC.